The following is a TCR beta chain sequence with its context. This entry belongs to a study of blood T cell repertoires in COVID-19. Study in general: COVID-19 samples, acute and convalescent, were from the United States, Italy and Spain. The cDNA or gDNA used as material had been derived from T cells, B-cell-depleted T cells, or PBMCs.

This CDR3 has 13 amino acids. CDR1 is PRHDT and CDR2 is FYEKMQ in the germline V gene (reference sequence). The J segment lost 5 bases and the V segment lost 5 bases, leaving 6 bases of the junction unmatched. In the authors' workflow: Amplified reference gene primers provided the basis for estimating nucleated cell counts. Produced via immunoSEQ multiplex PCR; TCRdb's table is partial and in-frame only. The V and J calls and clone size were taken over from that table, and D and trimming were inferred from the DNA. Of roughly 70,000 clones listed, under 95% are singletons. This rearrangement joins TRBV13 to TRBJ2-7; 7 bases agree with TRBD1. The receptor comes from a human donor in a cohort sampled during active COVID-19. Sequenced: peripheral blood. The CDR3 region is CASSKIGQDEQYF. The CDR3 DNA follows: TGTGCCAGCAGCAAAATCGGACAGGACGAGCAGTACTTC.